These 13 T cell receptor beta chains were all obtained from the same sample, sequenced in a study of blood T cell repertoires in COVID-19. TCRdb keeps only in-frame clones here, not all; method: immunoSEQ multiplex PCR. There are about 300,000 clones in the sample; around 90% occur only once, and about 1.2% lies in the top ten. Material for sequencing was peripheral blood. The receptors come from a man aged 65 to 79 with acute or convalescent COVID-19.

J is TRBJ2-7 and V is TRBV10-3; D possibly corresponds to TRBD1 (6 bases). The V gene's germline CDR1 is ENHRY and CDR2 SYGVKD. The CDR3 extends over 13 amino acids. V was clipped by 4 bases and J by 5 bases, with 12 bases between them. The CDR3 region is CAISVSRGDEQYF. Written as DNA, the CDR3 is TGTGCCATCAGTGTTAGCAGGGGCGACGAGCAGTACTTC.

V gene TRBV15 combines with J gene TRBJ2-7; D is undetermined. V was cut by 2 bases and J by 2 bases, with 10 bases left in between. Germline V gives CDR1 LNHNV, CDR2 YYDKDF (reference sequence). CDR3 length: 14 amino acids. CDR3 amino acids: CATSRLTVPYEQYF. DNA of the CDR3: TGTGCCACCAGCAGACTGACTGTACCCTACGAGCAGTACTTC. The full variable domain, its missing parts supplied by reference TRBV15 and TRBJ2-7, is DAMVIQNPRYQVTQFGKPVTLSCSQTLNHNVMYWYQQKSSQAPKLLFHYYDKDFNNEADTPDNFQSRRPNTSFCFLDIRSPGLGDTAMYLCATSRLTVPYEQYFGPGTRLTVT.

The V and J genes are TRBV7-9 and TRBJ2-5; D gene unclear. The CDR3 covers 12 residues. Germline loops: CDR1 SEHNR, CDR2 FQNEAQ (reference sequence). V lost 5 bases, J lost 3 bases, and 7 bases lay in between. CDR3 nucleotides: TGTGCCAGCAGCCAATCAGAAGAGACCCAGTACTTC. This gives the protein CASSQSEETQYF.

CDR3 residues: CASSVDRGREQYF. The CDR3 region has the DNA TGTGCCAGCAGCGTGGACAGGGGGCGGGAGCAGTACTTC. The chain has TRBV7-7 and TRBJ2-7, with TRBD1 matching 11 bases. The CDR3 loop spans 13 amino acids. Germline V lookup: CDR1 SSHAT, CDR2 FNYEAQ (reference sequence). J was trimmed by 7 bases and V by 5 bases; bases with no gene match: 4.

This chain joins TRBV4-2 and TRBJ1-1; possible D gene TRBD1, 5 bases. Germline loops: CDR1 LGHNA, CDR2 YNFKEQ. V was trimmed by 2 bases and J by 5 bases, leaving 15 bases between them. The CDR3 is 15 residues long. This CDR3 reads CASSQPGGLGTEAFF. The CDR3 nucleotides are TGTGCCAGCAGCCAACCCGGGGGTCTAGGGACTGAAGCTTTCTTT.

This chain joins TRBV30 and TRBJ1-6, with 9 bases fitting TRBD1. The CDR3 is 19 residues long. With V trimmed by 0 bases and J by 10 bases, 19 bases remained unmatched. The germline CDR1 and CDR2 sequences are GTSNPN and SVGIG (reference sequence). The CDR3, as DNA: TGTGCCTGGAGTGTCCGGTCGGGGACAGGGATGCTCGTAAAATCACCCCTCCACTTT. It specifies CAWSVRSGTGMLVKSPLHF.

The V gene is TRBV28, the J gene TRBJ2-2; 11 nucleotides agree with TRBD2. Germline CDR1 and CDR2: MDHEN and SYDVKM. With V trimmed by 3 bases and J by 1 base, 10 bases remained unmatched. This CDR3 has 19 amino acids. CDR3 DNA: TGTGCCAGCAGTTTCCACAAACTAGCGGGAGATGTGAACACCGGGGAGCTGTTTTTT. Encoded protein: CASSFHKLAGDVNTGELFF. Supplemented by reference TRBV28 and TRBJ2-2, the full variable domain reads DVKVTQSSRYLVKRTGEKVFLECVQDMDHENMFWYRQDPGLGLRLIYFSYDVKMKEKGDIPEGYSVSREKKERFSLILESASTNQTSMYLCASSFHKLAGDVNTGELFFGEGSRLTVL.

The chain has TRBV5-6 and TRBJ2-3, with 14 bases that match TRBD2. The CDR3 loop spans 16 amino acids. V shed 3 bases, J shed 6 bases, and the junction held 6 bases outside the gene matches. The germline V gene encodes CDR1 SGHDT and CDR2 YYEEEE. The CDR3 DNA is TGTGCCAGCAGCTGGGGGACTAGCGGGAGCAGCGATACGCAGTATTTT. Amino acids: CASSWGTSGSSDTQYF.

The chain couples TRBV19 to TRBJ2-2; D may be TRBD1 (7 bases). Per germline, CDR1 LNHDA and CDR2 SQIVND (reference sequence). The CDR3 is 16 residues long. Between the trimmed V and J ends, which lost 6 bases and 6 bases, there was a span of 20 bases. The CDR3, as DNA: TGTGCCAGTAGCCAACGAAGGGGGCGGGAATCCGGGGAGCTGTTTTTT. This sequence encodes CASSQRRGRESGELFF.

This chain links TRBV5-1 with TRBJ2-1; D is unclear. V dropped 2 bases and J dropped 0 bases, with 12 bases sitting between them. Germline V gene sequence: CDR1 SGHRS, CDR2 YFSETQ. The CDR3 sequence is 16 residues long. CDR3 residues: CASSFAALSSYNEQFF. The DNA of the CDR3 is TGCGCCAGCAGCTTCGCGGCCTTGAGCTCCTACAATGAGCAGTTCTTC.

V is TRBV9 and J is TRBJ2-7, with D maybe TRBD1 (5 bases). This CDR3 spans 15 amino acids. Germline CDR1 SGDLS, CDR2 YYNGEE. Trimming removed 2 bases from V and 2 bases from J, with 14 bases in between. The CDR3 reads CASSVGLRGTYEQYF. The CDR3 DNA reads TGTGCCAGCAGCGTGGGGCTAAGGGGAACCTACGAGCAGTACTTC.

This clone has more than one count but fewer than ten. The V gene is TRBV28, the J gene TRBJ1-5, with D maybe TRBD1 (5 bases). Germline CDR1 and CDR2: MDHEN and SYDVKM. Trimming took off 7 bases at V and 5 bases at J, with 18 bases between the two ends. The CDR3 is 15 residues long. CDR3 sequence (DNA): TGTGCCAGCATCACCCCCCAGGGTGGCCATCAGCCCCAGCATTTT. Protein product: CASITPQGGHQPQHF.

The chain employs TRBV5-1 and TRBJ2-5, with D possibly TRBD2 on 5 matching bases. V shed 4 bases and J shed 5 bases, with 15 bases lying between them. The CDR3 is 14 residues long. Germline CDR1 and CDR2: SGHRS and YFSETQ. CDR3 bases: TGCGCCAGCAGCACCCGGACTTCACATGAGACCCAGTACTTC. Its protein product is CASSTRTSHETQYF.